This is a list of T cell receptor beta chains from one sample in a study of T cells after yellow fever vaccination. One entry per CDR3 protein results from TCRdb running MiXCR on the 5' RACE reads. Of some 320,000 distinct CDR3 sequences listed, roughly 9% are singletons. The material sequenced was CD4+ T cells sorted from PBMCs, taken 5 days after the yellow fever booster vaccination. These receptors were obtained from a man younger than 30 who received the YFV17D yellow fever vaccine. Both conserved end residues are part of each CDR3. A D gene is named only where the DNA matches it firmly.

>TRBJ2-3|-|TRBV9
CASSVTTDTQYF
>TRBJ1-5|-|TRBV12-2
CASRLVRDRLQPQHF
>TRBJ1-1|TRBD1|TRBV18
CASSPPTGREFF
>TRBJ2-7|-|TRBV11-3
CASSSNSGYEQYF
>TRBJ1-5|-|TRBV5-1
CASSPSDIIYFSNQPQHF
>TRBJ1-2|TRBD1|TRBV10-3
CAISGTGANYGYTF
>TRBJ2-3|TRBD2|TRBV7-9
CASTGAGGNTDTQYF
>TRBJ2-1|TRBD2|TRBV6-2/TRBV6-3
CASTSPTGTSGFEQFF
>TRBJ2-5|-|TRBV9
CASSIGTNQETQYF
>TRBJ2-7|-|TRBV12-3/TRBV12-4
CASGRDRHYEQYF
>TRBJ2-5|TRBD2|TRBV10-2
CASRGGAGGQETQYF
>TRBJ2-3|-|TRBV4-1
CASSQVVRTDTQYF
>TRBJ1-2|-|TRBV7-2
CASSTPLSLPPGYTF
>TRBJ1-3|-|TRBV7-2
CASSFGGAGNTIYF
>TRBJ2-2|-|TRBV2
CASSRTAAGELFF
>TRBJ1-1|-|TRBV7-9
CASRTSRGGITEAFF
>TRBJ2-1|-|TRBV4-1
CASSQTGTINEQFF
>TRBJ1-4|-|TRBV20-1
CSARTETKEKLFF
>TRBJ2-5|-|TRBV4-1
CASSQDQRGGETQYF
>TRBJ1-2|-|TRBV10-2
CASSESPGLSYGYTF
>TRBJ1-3|-|TRBV2
CASKRTGNTIYF
>TRBJ2-2|-|TRBV6-2/TRBV6-3
CATSPQPTGELFF
>TRBJ2-1|TRBD1|TRBV18
CASSMGQWNEQFF
>TRBJ2-5|-|TRBV9
CASSAKETQYF
>TRBJ2-3|TRBD1|TRBV6-1
CASRETGYTDTQYF
>TRBJ2-2|TRBD1|TRBV12-3/TRBV12-4
CASSKQGANTGELFF